The clone carrying this TCR beta chain has a single count. This sample is part of a study of CD4+ T cells in melanoma. TCRdb keeps only in-frame clones here, not all; method: immunoSEQ multiplex PCR. In the table there are some 110,000 clones, about nine tenths of which are singletons. The CDR3 is made up of 15 amino acids. V lost 7 bases, J lost 0 bases, and 16 bases lay in between. In germline, CDR1 is MNHNS, CDR2 SASEGT. This sequence was found in a human donor with melanoma. This chain connects TRBV6-1 to TRBJ2-7; tentatively, D is TRBD1 (6 bases). Sequenced input: peripheral blood. CDR3 nucleotides: TGTGCCAGCATTCAGGGGCGGAGCAGCTCCTACGAGCAGTACTTC. The encoded protein is CASIQGRSSSYEQYF.